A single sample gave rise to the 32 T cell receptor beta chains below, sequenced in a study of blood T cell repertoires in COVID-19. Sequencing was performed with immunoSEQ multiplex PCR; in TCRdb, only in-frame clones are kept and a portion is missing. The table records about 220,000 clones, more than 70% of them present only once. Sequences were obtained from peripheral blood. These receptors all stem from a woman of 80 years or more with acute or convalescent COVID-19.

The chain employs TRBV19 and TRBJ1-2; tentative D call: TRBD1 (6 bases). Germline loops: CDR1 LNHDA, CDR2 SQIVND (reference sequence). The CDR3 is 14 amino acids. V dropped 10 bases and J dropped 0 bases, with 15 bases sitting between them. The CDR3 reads CATQKDRPNYGYTF. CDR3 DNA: TGTGCCACCCAAAAGGACAGACCTAACTATGGCTACACCTTC.

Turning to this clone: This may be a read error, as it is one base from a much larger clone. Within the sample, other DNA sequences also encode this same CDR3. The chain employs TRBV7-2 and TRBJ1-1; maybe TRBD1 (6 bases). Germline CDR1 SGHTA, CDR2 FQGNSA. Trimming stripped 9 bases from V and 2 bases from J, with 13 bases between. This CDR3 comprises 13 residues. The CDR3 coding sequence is TGTGCCAGTTTCAGGGGTTTAAACACTGAAGCTTTCTTT. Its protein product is CASFRGLNTEAFF.

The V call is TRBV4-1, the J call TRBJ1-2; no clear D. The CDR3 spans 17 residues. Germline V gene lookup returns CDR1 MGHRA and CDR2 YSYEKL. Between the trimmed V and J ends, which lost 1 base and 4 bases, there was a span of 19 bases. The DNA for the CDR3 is TGCGCCAGCAGCCAAGTGCGCCTGTCCCGAGGTGGCTATGGCTACACCTTC. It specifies CASSQVRLSRGGYGYTF.

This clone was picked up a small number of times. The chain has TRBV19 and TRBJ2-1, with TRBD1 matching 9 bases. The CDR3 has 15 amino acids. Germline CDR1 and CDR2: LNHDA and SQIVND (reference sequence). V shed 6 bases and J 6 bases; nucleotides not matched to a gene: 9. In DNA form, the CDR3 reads TGTGCCAGTAGCCGAGGACAGGGGCTCGCCAATGAGCAGTTCTTC. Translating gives CASSRGQGLANEQFF.

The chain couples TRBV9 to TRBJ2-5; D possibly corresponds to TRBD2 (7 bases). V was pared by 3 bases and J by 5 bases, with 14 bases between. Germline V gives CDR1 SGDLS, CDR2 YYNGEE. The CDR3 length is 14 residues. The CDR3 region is CASSAEGGAETQYF. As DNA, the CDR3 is TGTGCCAGCAGCGCGGAGGGGGGGGCGGAGACCCAGTACTTC.

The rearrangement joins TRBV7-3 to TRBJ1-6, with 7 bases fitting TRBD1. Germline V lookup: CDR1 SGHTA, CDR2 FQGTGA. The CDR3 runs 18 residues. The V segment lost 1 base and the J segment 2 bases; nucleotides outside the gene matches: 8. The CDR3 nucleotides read TGTGCCAGCAGCTTAAGGGAGGACAGGAGGCCCTATAATTCACCCCTCCACTTT. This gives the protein CASSLREDRRPYNSPLHF. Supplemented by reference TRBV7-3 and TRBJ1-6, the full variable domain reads GAGVSQTPSNKVTEKGKYVELRCDPISGHTALYWYRQSLGQGPEFLIYFQGTGAADDSGLPNDRFFAVRPEGSVSTLKIQRTERGDSAVYLCASSLREDRRPYNSPLHFGNGTRLTVT.

The chain's CDR3 is CASSFQGAPGRGQFF. The DNA of the CDR3 is TGTGCCAGCAGTTTTCAAGGGGCTCCTGGGCGCGGGCAGTTCTTC. The chain links TRBV28 to TRBJ2-1; D may be TRBD1 (5 bases). This CDR3 contains 15 residues. From germline, CDR1 is MDHEN and CDR2 SYDVKM. Deletions cut 3 bases from V and 12 bases from J, with 21 bases between.

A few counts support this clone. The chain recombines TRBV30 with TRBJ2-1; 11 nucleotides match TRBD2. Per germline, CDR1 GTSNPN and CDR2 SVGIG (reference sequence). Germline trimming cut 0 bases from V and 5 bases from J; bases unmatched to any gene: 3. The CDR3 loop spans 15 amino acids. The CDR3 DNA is TGTGCCTGGAGTGTAAGACTAGCGGGGAACAATGAGCAGTTCTTC. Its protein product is CAWSVRLAGNNEQFF.

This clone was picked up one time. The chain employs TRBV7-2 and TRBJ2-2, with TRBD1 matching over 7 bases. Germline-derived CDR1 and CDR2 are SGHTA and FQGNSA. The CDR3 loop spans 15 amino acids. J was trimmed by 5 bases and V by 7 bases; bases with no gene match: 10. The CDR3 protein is CASNADRAITGELFF. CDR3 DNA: TGTGCCAGCAACGCCGACAGGGCCATTACCGGGGAGCTGTTTTTT.

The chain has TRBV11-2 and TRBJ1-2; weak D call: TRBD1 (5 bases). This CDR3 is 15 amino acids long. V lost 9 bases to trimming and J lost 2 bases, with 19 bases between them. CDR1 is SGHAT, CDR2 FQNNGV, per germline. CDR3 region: CASSKDRSPNYGYTF. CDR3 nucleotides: TGTGCCAGTAGCAAAGACAGATCACCAAACTATGGCTACACCTTC. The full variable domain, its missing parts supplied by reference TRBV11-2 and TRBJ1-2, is EAGVAQSPRYKIIEKRQSVAFWCNPISGHATLYWYQQILGQGPKLLIQFQNNGVVDDSQLPKDRFSAERLKGVDSTLKIQPAKLEDSAVYLCASSKDRSPNYGYTFGSGTRLTVV.

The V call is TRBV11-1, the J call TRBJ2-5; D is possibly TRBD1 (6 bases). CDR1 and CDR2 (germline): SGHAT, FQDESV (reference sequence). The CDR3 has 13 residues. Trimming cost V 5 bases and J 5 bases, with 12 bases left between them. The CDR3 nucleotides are TGTGCCAGCAGCAACAGGGATGGGGAGACCCAGTACTTC. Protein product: CASSNRDGETQYF.

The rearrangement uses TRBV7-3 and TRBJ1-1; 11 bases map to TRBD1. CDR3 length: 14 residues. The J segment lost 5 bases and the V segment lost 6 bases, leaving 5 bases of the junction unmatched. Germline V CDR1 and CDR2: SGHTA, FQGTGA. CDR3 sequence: CASSRTGGNTEAFF. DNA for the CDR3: TGTGCCAGCAGTAGGACAGGGGGCAATACTGAAGCTTTCTTT. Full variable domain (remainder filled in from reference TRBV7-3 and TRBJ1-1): GAGVSQTPSNKVTEKGKYVELRCDPISGHTALYWYRQSLGQGPEFLIYFQGTGAADDSGLPNDRFFAVRPEGSVSTLKIQRTERGDSAVYLCASSRTGGNTEAFFGQGTRLTVV.

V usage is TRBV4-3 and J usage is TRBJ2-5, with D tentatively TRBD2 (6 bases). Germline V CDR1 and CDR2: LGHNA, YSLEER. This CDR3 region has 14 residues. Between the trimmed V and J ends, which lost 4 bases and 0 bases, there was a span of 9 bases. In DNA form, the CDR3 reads TGCGCCAGCAGCCCGGGGAGGTACCAAGAGACCCAGTACTTC. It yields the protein CASSPGRYQETQYF.

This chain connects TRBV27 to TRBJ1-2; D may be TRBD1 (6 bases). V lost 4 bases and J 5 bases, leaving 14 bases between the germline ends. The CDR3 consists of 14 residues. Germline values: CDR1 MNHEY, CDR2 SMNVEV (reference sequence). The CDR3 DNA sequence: TGTGCCAGCAGTTCCTGGGGGCAGCCTTATGGCTACACCTTC. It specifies CASSSWGQPYGYTF.

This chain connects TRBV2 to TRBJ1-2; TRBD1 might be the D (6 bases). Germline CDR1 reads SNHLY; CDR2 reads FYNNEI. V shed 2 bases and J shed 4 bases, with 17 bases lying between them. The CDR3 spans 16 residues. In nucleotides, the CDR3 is TGTGCCAGCAGTGAACCCGGATTCACAGGGAGCTATGGCTACACCTTC. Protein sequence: CASSEPGFTGSYGYTF. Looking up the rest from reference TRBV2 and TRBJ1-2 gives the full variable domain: EPEVTQTPSHQVTQMGQEVILRCVPISNHLYFYWYRQILGQKVEFLVSFYNNEISEKSEIFDDQFSVERPDGSNFTLKIRSTKLEDSAMYFCASSEPGFTGSYGYTFGSGTRLTVV.

Here the CDR3 reads CASSQERGIEAFF. DNA of the CDR3: TGTGCCAGCAGCCAAGAACGGGGGATTGAAGCTTTCTTT. This sequence joins TRBV14 and TRBJ1-1; D possibly corresponds to TRBD1 (5 bases). Per germline, CDR1 SGHDN and CDR2 FVKESK. V lost 0 bases to trimming and J lost 7 bases, with 9 bases between them. The CDR3 totals 13 residues. The full variable domain, rest sourced from reference TRBV14 and TRBJ1-1, is EAGVTQFPSHSVIEKGQTVTLRCDPISGHDNLYWYRRVMGKEIKFLLHFVKESKQDESGMPNNRFLAERTGGTYSTLKVQPAELEDSGVYFCASSQERGIEAFFGQGTRLTVV.

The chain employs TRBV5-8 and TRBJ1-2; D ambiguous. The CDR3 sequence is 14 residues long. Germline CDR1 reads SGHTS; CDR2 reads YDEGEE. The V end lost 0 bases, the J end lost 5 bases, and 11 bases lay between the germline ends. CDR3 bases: TGTGCCAGCAGCTTGGAAATGGCACAGTATGGCTACACCTTC. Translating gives CASSLEMAQYGYTF.

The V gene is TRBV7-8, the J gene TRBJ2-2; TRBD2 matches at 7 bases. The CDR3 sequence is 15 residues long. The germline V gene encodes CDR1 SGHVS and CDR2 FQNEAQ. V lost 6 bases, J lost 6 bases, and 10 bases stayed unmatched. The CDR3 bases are TGTGCCAGCAGAAAACCCGGGAGGAGACCCGGGGAGCTGTTTTTT. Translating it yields CASRKPGRRPGELFF.

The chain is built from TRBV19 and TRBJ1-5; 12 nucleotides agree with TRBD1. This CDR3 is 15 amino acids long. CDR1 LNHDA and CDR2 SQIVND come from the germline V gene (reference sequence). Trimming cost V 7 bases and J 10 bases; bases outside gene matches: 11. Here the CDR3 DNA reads TGTGCCAGTACCCATTTGGGGGACAGGGGGCAACCCCAGCATTTT. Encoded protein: CASTHLGDRGQPQHF.

CDR3 loop: CASSGLWGGTYEQYF. Written as DNA, the CDR3 is TGTGCCAGCAGCGGCTTGTGGGGGGGCACCTACGAGCAGTACTTC. This sequence joins TRBV7-2 and TRBJ2-7, with TRBD2 as a possible D gene (7 bases). This CDR3 region has 15 residues. The V end lost 5 bases, the J end lost 2 bases, and 16 bases lay between the germline ends. Looked up from germline, CDR1 is SGHTA and CDR2 is FQGNSA.

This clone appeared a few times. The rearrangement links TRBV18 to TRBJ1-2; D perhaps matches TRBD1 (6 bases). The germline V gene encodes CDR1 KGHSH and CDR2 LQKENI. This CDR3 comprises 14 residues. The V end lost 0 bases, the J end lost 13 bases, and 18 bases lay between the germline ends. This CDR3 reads CASSPPGTGRVGTF. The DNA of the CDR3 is TGTGCCAGCTCACCACCCGGAACAGGGAGAGTCGGCACCTTC.

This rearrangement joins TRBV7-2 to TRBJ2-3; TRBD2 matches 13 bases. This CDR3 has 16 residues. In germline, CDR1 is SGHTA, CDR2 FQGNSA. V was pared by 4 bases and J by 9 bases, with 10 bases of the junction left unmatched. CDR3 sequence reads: CASSYQTSGGAQTQYF. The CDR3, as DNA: TGTGCCAGCAGCTACCAAACTAGCGGGGGGGCCCAAACGCAGTATTTT.

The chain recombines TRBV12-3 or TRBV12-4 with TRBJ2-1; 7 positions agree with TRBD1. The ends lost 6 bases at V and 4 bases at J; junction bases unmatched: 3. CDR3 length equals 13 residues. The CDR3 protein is CASRLGQYNEQFF. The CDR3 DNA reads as TGTGCCAGCAGACTGGGACAGTACAATGAGCAGTTCTTC.

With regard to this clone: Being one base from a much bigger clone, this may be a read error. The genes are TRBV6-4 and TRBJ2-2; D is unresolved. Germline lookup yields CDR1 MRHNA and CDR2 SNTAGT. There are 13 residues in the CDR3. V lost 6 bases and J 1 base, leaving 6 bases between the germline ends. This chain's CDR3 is CASSPGNTGELFF. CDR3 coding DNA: TGTGCCAGCAGCCCAGGGAACACCGGGGAGCTGTTTTTT.

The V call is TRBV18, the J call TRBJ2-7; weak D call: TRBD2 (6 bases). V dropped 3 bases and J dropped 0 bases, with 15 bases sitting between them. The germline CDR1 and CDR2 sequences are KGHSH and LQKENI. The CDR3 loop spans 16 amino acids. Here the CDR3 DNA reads TGTGCCAGCTCACCCTCTATAGCGGAGAGCTCCTACGAGCAGTACTTC. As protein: CASSPSIAESSYEQYF.

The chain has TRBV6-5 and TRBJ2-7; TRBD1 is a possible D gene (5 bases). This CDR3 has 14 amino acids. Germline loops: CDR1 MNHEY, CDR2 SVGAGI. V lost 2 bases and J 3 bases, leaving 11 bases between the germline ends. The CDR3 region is CASSYGAPGYEQYF. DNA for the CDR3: TGTGCCAGCAGTTACGGGGCCCCCGGCTACGAGCAGTACTTC.

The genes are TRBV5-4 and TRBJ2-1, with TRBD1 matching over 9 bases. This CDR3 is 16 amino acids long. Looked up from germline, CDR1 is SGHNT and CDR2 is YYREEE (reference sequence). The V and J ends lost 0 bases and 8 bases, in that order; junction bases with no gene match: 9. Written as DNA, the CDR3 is TGTGCCAGCAGCTTGGCTCGGACAGGGGCAGTTGATGAGCAGTTCTTC. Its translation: CASSLARTGAVDEQFF.

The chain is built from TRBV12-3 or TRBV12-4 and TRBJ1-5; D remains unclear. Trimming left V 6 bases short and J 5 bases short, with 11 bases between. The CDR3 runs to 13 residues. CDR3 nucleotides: TGTGCCAGCAGCTTCGGGTGGGATCAGCCCCAGCATTTT. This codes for CASSFGWDQPQHF.

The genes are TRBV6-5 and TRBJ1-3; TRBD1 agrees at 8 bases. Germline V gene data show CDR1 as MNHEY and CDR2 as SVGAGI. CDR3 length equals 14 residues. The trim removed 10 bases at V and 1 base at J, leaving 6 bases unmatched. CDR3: CATGQGDSGNTIYF. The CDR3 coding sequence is TGTGCCACAGGACAGGGAGATTCTGGAAACACCATATATTTT.

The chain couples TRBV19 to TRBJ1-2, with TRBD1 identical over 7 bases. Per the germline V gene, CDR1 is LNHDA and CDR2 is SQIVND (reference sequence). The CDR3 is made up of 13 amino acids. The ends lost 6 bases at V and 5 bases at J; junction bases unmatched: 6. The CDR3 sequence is CASRSGGRYGYTF. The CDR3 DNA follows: TGTGCCAGTAGATCAGGGGGAAGATATGGCTACACCTTC.

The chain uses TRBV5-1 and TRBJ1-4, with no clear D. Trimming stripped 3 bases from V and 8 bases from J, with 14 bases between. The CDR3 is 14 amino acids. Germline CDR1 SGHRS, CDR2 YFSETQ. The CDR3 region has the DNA TGCGCCAGCAGCTCTCCGGAGCTGGAGGAAAAACTGTTTTTT. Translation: CASSSPELEEKLFF. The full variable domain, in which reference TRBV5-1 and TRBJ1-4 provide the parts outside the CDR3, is KAGVTQTPRYLIKTRGQQVTLSCSPISGHRSVSWYQQTPGQGLQFLFEYFSETQRNKGNFPGRFSGRQFSNSRSEMNVSTLELGDSALYLCASSSPELEEKLFFGSGTQLSVL.

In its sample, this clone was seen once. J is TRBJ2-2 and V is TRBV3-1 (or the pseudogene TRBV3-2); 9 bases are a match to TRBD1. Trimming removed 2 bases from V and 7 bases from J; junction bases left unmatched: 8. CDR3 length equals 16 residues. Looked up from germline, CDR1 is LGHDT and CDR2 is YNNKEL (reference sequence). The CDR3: CASSQFLTGGSGELFF. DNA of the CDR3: TGTGCCAGCAGCCAATTCCTGACAGGGGGGAGCGGGGAGCTGTTTTTT.